This paragraph covers one TCR beta chain sequence. Its antigen remains unidentified. These data are taken from a study of cytomegalovirus exposure and HLA in healthy donors. Study-wide findings and caveats: For TCR beta chains, V- and J-gene trimming was later linked to a missense DCLRE1C variant.

Unmatched junction bases numbered 5, after V lost 3 bases and J lost 7 bases. The CDR3 contains 14 residues. The V gene's germline CDR1 is SEHNR and CDR2 FQNEAQ (reference sequence). The study ran its PCR with 60 Vbeta and 13 Jbeta primers. The protocol was immunoSEQ multiplex PCR, while the TCRdb copy is restricted to in-frame clones and leaves out a portion. The sample includes 130,000 or so clones, over 8% of them seen just once. Sequenced sample: PBMCs. This receptor was taken from a man aged 35-49 years in good health and CMV-seronegative. The chain is built from TRBV7-9 and TRBJ2-2, with 7 bases aligning to TRBD1. CDR3 loop: CASSLDRTRGELFF. The DNA for the CDR3 is TGTGCCAGCAGCTTGGACAGGACCCGCGGGGAGCTGTTTTTT.